This TCR beta chain was retrieved from a study of blood T cell repertoires in COVID-19 (TCRdb year 2020). For context, the study as a whole: The collaborator samples originated in the United States, Italy and Spain and spanned the acute and convalescent phases of COVID-19. The material from the prospective study consisted of cDNA or gDNA derived from T cells, B-cell-depleted T cells, or PBMCs. The dataset comprised deeply sampled blood TCRbeta repertoires from subjects exposed to, actively infected with, or recovered from COVID-19. A freely available public database, intended as a resource for researchers studying the immune response to SARS-CoV-2, is where the repertoires were released. Samples came from the ongoing ImmuneRACE study (first 160 participants) plus 1,254 subjects from 6 global collaborators. The sample metadata nearly always contained a de-identified subject ID, COVID-19 status, age in years and sex. Where available, HLA class I and class II types were obtained from metadata supplied by the sample provider rather than from assay-based typing. General study outcomes and caveats: Clinical and demographic metadata were provided uncurated, with the amount varying by source and participant.

As for this clone: What this receptor recognizes is not known. One base away there is no much larger clone; base qualities are not given.

The immunoSEQ Assay, a bias-controlled multiplex PCR, was used to amplify TCRbeta CDR3 regions from genomic DNA. The authors' analysis ran thus. The number of nucleated cells in each sample was estimated by amplification of reference gene primers within the assay. Sequence reads were collapsed and filtered to measure the absolute abundance of every unique TCRbeta CDR3 rearrangement. For each sample, productive Simpson clonality was calculated by taking the square root of Simpson's diversity index across productive rearrangements. Sourced from immuneACCESS, this table was stored by TCRdb with only in-frame sequences that have V and J called. A share of the clones is absent; for the studies checked, an unresolved V gene accounts for under half, and the remainder has no known explanation. That table furnishes V, J and clone size, whereas the DNA furnished D and trimming. The sample table records roughly 250,000 clones; around 86% of these occur just once. The top ten clonotypes cover around 2.9% of the sample.

Trimming removed 4 bases from V and 6 bases from J; the gene matches leave 6 bases unexplained. For CDR1 and CDR2, the germline V gene lists LGHNT and FRNRAP. The CDR3, cysteine through phenylalanine, is 14 amino acids long. Just CDR3 DNA is preserved here, 42 bases in frame from base 1. The collaborating institutions used their own protocols to collect whole blood in K2EDTA tubes. For TCRbeta analysis, collaborators shipped samples in one of three forms: frozen whole blood, isolated PBMCs, or DNA extracted from either of those sample types. The sequence was obtained from a woman aged 55-75 years with active or convalescent COVID-19. The rearrangement combines TRBV12-5 with TRBJ1-1; the central 9 bases match TRBD1. The sequencing sample was made of peripheral blood. The DNA sequence is as follows: TGTGCTAGTGGTTCTCGACAGGGGGGGGCTGAAGCTTTCTTT. Its protein is CASGSRQGGAEAFF.